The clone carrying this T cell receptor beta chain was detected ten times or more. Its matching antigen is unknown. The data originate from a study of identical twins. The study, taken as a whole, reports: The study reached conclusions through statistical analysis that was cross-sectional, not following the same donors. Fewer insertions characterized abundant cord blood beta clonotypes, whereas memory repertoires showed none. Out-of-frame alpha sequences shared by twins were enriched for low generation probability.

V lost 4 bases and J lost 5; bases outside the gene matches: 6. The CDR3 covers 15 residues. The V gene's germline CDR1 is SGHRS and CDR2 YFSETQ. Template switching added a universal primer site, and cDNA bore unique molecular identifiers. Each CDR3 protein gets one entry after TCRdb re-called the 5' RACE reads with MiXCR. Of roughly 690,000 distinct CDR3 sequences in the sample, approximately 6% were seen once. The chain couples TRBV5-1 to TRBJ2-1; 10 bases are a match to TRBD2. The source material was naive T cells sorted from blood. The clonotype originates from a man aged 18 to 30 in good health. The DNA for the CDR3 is TGCGCCAGCAGCAACGGGACTAGCGCAAACAATGAGCAGTTCTTC. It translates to CASSNGTSANNEQFF.